The entry that follows covers one TCR beta chain sequence. Unmatched junction bases numbered 10, after V lost 2 bases and J lost 0 bases. CDR1 and CDR2 (germline): GTSNPN, SVGIG (reference sequence). This CDR3 contains 17 residues. Those who participated ranged in age from roughly 18 to 90 years and resided in under 25 US areas. These data come from a study of blood T cell repertoires in COVID-19. Study-wide context: Samples taken during acute and convalescent COVID-19 were collected in the United States, Italy and Spain.

Assay: immunoSEQ multiplex PCR; the TCRdb copy retains only in-frame clones and omits some. The table lists 200,000 or so clones, just under 85% of them singletons. The chain uses TRBV30 and TRBJ1-5, with 7 nucleotides matching TRBD1. The sample was PBMCs or T cells enriched from blood (not recorded which). This TCR was sampled from a woman in her thirties or forties with acute COVID-19. CDR3 region: CAWSNGRGSYSNQPQHF. The CDR3 bases are TGTGCCTGGAGTAACGGCAGGGGGTCTTATAGCAATCAGCCCCAGCATTTT.